The sequence of this T cell receptor beta chain was determined in a study of CD8 T cells in seronegative destructive rheumatoid arthritis (dated by TCRdb to about 2020). Broadly, across the study: At the time of sampling, biological drugs were being given to seven out of the eight CND-RA patients. Researchers compared peripheral CD8+ TCRbeta repertoires from patients with CCP-negative destructive rheumatoid arthritis (CND-RA) against repertoires from newly diagnosed seropositive RA, seronegative RA and healthy controls. Comparison cohorts of seropositive RA, seronegative RA and healthy controls came from an earlier published TCRbeta dataset rather than new sequencing. The paper as a whole reports these results and caveats: Across the roughly 120,000 clonotypes tested, no public clonotype enrichment remained significant after Benjamini-Hochberg correction. A distinct set of enriched public clonotypes appeared to be carried by CND-RA patients, and this finding was interpreted by the authors as support for a separate disease subset. The small size of the CND-RA cohort was acknowledged as a limitation of the study. Compared with controls and other RA subtypes, CND-RA repertoires contained more CMV-reactive and fewer influenza A-reactive CD8+ TCRbeta sequences. After adjustment for age, less diverse and more clonal CD8+ TCRbeta repertoires appeared to be present in CND-RA patients than in other RA subtypes. Without diagnostic samples, TCR repertoire differences may partly reflect poor disease control over the years rather than being present at onset.

A negative result on the clinical CCP2 antibody test was shown by CND-RA patients, and progression of joint destruction was observed despite active therapy. Every CND-RA patient showed typical joint destruction in the wrists and ankles and had failed conventional anti-rheumatic therapy. Instead of being sampled at diagnosis, CND-RA patients were sampled after long disease histories, which in several cases spanned decades. Each patient provided fifty millilitres of EDTA-anticoagulated peripheral blood. Density gradient separation with Ficoll-Paque PLUS was used to isolate peripheral blood mononuclear cells. AutoMACS magnetic bead positive selection was used to isolate CD8+ cells from fresh or cryopreserved PBMCs, and purity was verified by flow cytometry. Genomic DNA was extracted using Nucleospin Tissue or Tissue XS kits and then quantified on a Qubit 2.0 fluorometer. Turning to this clone: The target of this receptor is not known. No base quality values were provided; no much bigger clone lies one nucleotide off.

V has 2 bases trimmed and J has 2 bases trimmed; junction bases matching no gene number 10. The CDR3 spans 17 residues, from the cysteine through the phenylalanine. Only CDR3 DNA is held: 51 bases, read in frame from base 1. CDR1 MNHNS and CDR2 SASEGT were looked up in the germline V gene. Genomic DNA from CD8+ cells was used for TCRbeta sequencing, which was performed according to the manufacturer's instructions. A genomics technology centre in Finland ran the TCRbeta sequencing, which was done with the immunoSEQ assay. The original methods were these. Clonotype tables from the immunoSEQ preprocessing pipeline were converted to VDJtools format, and non-productive clonotypes were removed. Any sample with fewer than 10,000 reads was excluded, the remaining samples were subsampled to 10,000 reads, and most of the eight CND-RA samples made it through. Using the VDJtools CalcDiversityStats function on data subsampled to 10,000 reads, the Shannon-Wiener, Simpson and clonality indices were calculated. Non-singleton TCRbeta clonotypes were hard-matched, with no mismatches allowed, against VDJdb to infer antigen specificity. CDR3 sequences that differed by a single amino acid (Hamming distance 1) were grouped into clusters that potentially share antigen targets. After each group was resampled to six samples, one-sided Fisher's exact tests checked public clonotypes for group enrichment, with the whole procedure repeated ten times. TCRdb mirrors the immuneACCESS table, restricted to in-frame sequences. Some clones are absent from its copies; in checked studies, under half trace to an unresolved V gene, and the reason for the others is unknown. The V and J calls and clone size were taken over from that table, and D and trimming were inferred from the DNA. This sample has some 13,000 clones in its table, and over 80% of those were observed once. The ten top clones hold around a quarter of the sample.

What was sequenced was CD8+ T cells from blood. The rearranged segments are TRBV6-1 and TRBJ1-1, and TRBD1 matches 8 of the central bases. This TCR was recovered from a woman between 30 and 55 years old with seronegative destructive rheumatoid arthritis. The DNA reads as follows: TGTGCCAGCAGTGAACCACTTTTCAGGGGGCAAAACACTGAAGCTTTCTTT. Translated, it gives CASSEPLFRGQNTEAFF.